This TCR beta chain was captured in a study of siplizumab effects on memory and regulatory T cells. As to this clone: Its antigen remains unknown.

The V gene lost 4 bases and the J gene lost 0 bases, with 11 bases spanning the gap. Germline CDR1 SGDLS, CDR2 YYNGEE. The CDR3 contains 15 residues. Study results and caveats: In unstimulated cells, naive T cells appeared more diverse than memory T cells and seemed major alloresponse contributors. Mean Treg-derived proportions of mappable alloreactive CD4+ clones were around 70% for siplizumab and 25% to 30% for controls. In siplizumab cultures, the suppressive function of proliferating Tregs remained unconfirmed.

The protocol was immunoSEQ multiplex PCR, while the TCRdb copy is restricted to in-frame clones and leaves out a portion. This table has around 97,000 clones, over 90% appearing once. The sequencing input was non-Treg CD4+ T cells sorted from blood. The rearrangement joins TRBV9 to TRBJ2-1, with no clear D. The clonotype originates from a human donor in good health. CDR3 sequence: CASSPRWSSYNEQFF. CDR3 DNA: TGTGCCAGCAGCCCACGGTGGAGCTCCTACAATGAGCAGTTCTTC.